The 30 T cell receptor beta chains listed next were all sequenced from one sample in a study of blood T cell repertoires in COVID-19. Libraries were prepared by immunoSEQ multiplex PCR; TCRdb keeps only in-frame clonotypes and omits some of them. This sample has about 98,000 clones, with 65% to 85% found just once. Sequencing input: peripheral blood. These receptors were obtained from a woman aged 80 or older with acute or convalescent COVID-19.

The J gene is TRBJ1-1, the V gene TRBV28, with 8 bases aligning to TRBD1. Germline lookup yields CDR1 MDHEN and CDR2 SYDVKM. V shed 2 bases and J 5 bases; nucleotides not matched to a gene: 7. CDR3 length: 15 residues. The CDR3 region is CASSLTGQGKTEAFF. The CDR3 coding sequence is TGTGCCAGCAGTTTAACCGGACAGGGTAAGACTGAAGCTTTCTTT.

The chain has TRBV28 and TRBJ2-1; 9 nucleotides match TRBD1. The trim removed 5 bases at V and 1 base at J, leaving 6 bases unmatched. The V gene's germline CDR1 is MDHEN and CDR2 SYDVKM. The CDR3 has 16 residues. The CDR3 sequence is CASSQTGTGSYNEQFF. In DNA, the CDR3 is TGTGCCAGCAGTCAGACCGGGACAGGGTCCTACAATGAGCAGTTCTTC. Based on the CDR3 plus reference TRBV28 and TRBJ2-1, the full variable domain is DVKVTQSSRYLVKRTGEKVFLECVQDMDHENMFWYRQDPGLGLRLIYFSYDVKMKEKGDIPEGYSVSREKKERFSLILESASTNQTSMYLCASSQTGTGSYNEQFFGPGTRLTVL.

The V gene is TRBV7-2, the J gene TRBJ1-6, with 7 bases that match TRBD1. Unmatched junction bases numbered 8, after V lost 5 bases and J lost 10 bases. There are 14 residues in the CDR3. Looked up from germline, CDR1 is SGHTA and CDR2 is FQGNSA. In DNA, the CDR3 is TGTGCCAGCAGCCCACCGGGACAGAGATCACCCCTCCACTTT. This sequence encodes CASSPPGQRSPLHF. The full variable domain, rest sourced from reference TRBV7-2 and TRBJ1-6, is GAGVSQSPSNKVTEKGKDVELRCDPISGHTALYWYRQSLGQGLEFLIYFQGNSAPDKSGLPSDRFSAERTGGSVSTLTIQRTQQEDSAVYLCASSPPGQRSPLHFGNGTRLTVT.

This clone was seen only a few times. The chain carries TRBV11-2 and TRBJ1-4; tentative D call: TRBD1 (5 bases). This CDR3 has 15 amino acids. The germline V gene encodes CDR1 SGHAT and CDR2 FQNNGV. Trimming stripped 5 bases from V and 0 bases from J, with 10 bases between. The CDR3 loop reads CASSPQGTTNEKLFF. The CDR3 DNA is TGTGCCAGCAGCCCGCAGGGAACAACTAATGAAAAACTGTTTTTT.

This chain uses TRBV5-4 with TRBJ1-2; D is possibly TRBD1 (5 bases). The V and J ends lost 4 bases and 3 bases respectively, with 16 bases between them. This CDR3 comprises 15 residues. Germline CDR1 is SGHNT and CDR2 is YYREEE (reference sequence). CDR3 protein: CASSPQTGVDYGYTF. CDR3 in DNA: TGTGCCAGCAGCCCCCAGACGGGGGTTGACTATGGCTACACCTTC.

The V and J genes are TRBV7-9 and TRBJ1-6; unclear D gene. Between the trimmed V and J ends, which lost 1 base and 6 bases, there was a span of 10 bases. This CDR3 has 15 amino acids. Germline-derived CDR1 and CDR2 are SEHNR and FQNEAQ (reference sequence). The CDR3 sequence is CASSLEDGLNSPLHF. The CDR3 nucleotides are TGTGCCAGCAGCTTAGAGGACGGACTTAATTCACCCCTCCACTTT. The variable domain in full, with the rest retrieved from reference TRBV7-9 and TRBJ1-6, is DTGVSQNPRHKITKRGQNVTFRCDPISEHNRLYWYRQTLGQGPEFLTYFQNEAQLEKSRLLSDRFSAERPKGSFSTLEIQRTEQGDSAMYLCASSLEDGLNSPLHFGNGTRLTVT.

The V and J genes are TRBV5-6 and TRBJ2-7; 7 positions agree with TRBD1. Germline CDR1 and CDR2: SGHDT and YYEEEE. The CDR3 runs 13 residues. The trim removed 5 bases at V and 0 bases at J, leaving 2 bases unmatched. CDR3: CASSQGVSYEQYF. Here the CDR3 DNA reads TGTGCCAGCAGTCAGGGGGTCTCCTACGAGCAGTACTTC.

On this clone: Other DNA sequences in the sample encode the same CDR3. As DNA, the CDR3 is TGTGCCAGCAGCTTAGAAGGGGGAAATCAGCCCCAGCATTTT. Protein product: CASSLEGGNQPQHF. The chain uses TRBV7-9 and TRBJ1-5; D is possibly TRBD1 (6 bases). CDR1 is SEHNR, CDR2 FQNEAQ, per germline (reference sequence). This CDR3 has 14 residues. V lost 1 base, J lost 4 bases, and 8 bases lay in between.

The V and J genes are TRBV14 and TRBJ2-5; 8 nucleotides line up with TRBD2. Per the germline V gene, CDR1 is SGHDN and CDR2 is FVKESK. The J segment lost 5 bases and the V segment lost 0 bases, leaving 11 bases of the junction unmatched. The CDR3 covers 17 residues. CDR3 loop: CASSQDRSSGGLETQYF. The DNA of the CDR3 is TGTGCCAGCAGCCAAGATCGGAGCTCGGGGGGGCTCGAGACCCAGTACTTC. Full variable domain (missing parts from reference TRBV14 and TRBJ2-5): EAGVTQFPSHSVIEKGQTVTLRCDPISGHDNLYWYRRVMGKEIKFLLHFVKESKQDESGMPNNRFLAERTGGTYSTLKVQPAELEDSGVYFCASSQDRSSGGLETQYFGPGTRLLVL.

The J gene is TRBJ1-1, the V gene TRBV28, with a weak D call TRBD1 (6 bases). This CDR3 spans 12 amino acids. The V end was cut by 6 bases, the J end by 10 bases, with 15 bases between. CDR1 is MDHEN and CDR2 is SYDVKM in the germline V gene. The CDR3 sequence is CASRISGVGAFF. The CDR3 DNA reads as TGTGCCAGCAGGATTTCAGGGGTTGGAGCTTTCTTT.

The rearrangement uses TRBV5-8 and TRBJ1-1; TRBD1 is a possible D gene (5 bases). V dropped 5 bases and J dropped 5 bases, with 13 bases sitting between them. CDR1 SGHTS and CDR2 YDEGEE come from the germline V gene. CDR3 size: 13 residues. CDR3 DNA sequence: TGTGCCAGCAGACCTCGGGGGGGGACTGAAGCTTTCTTT. Translation gives CASRPRGGTEAFF.

The chain uses TRBV2 and TRBJ2-3; 7 nucleotides line up with TRBD2. The length of the CDR3 is 16 residues. Trimming took 8 bases from V and 0 from J; bases not matched to a gene: 11. Germline V gene sequence: CDR1 SNHLY, CDR2 FYNNEI. CDR3: CASLAAPRASTDTQYF. CDR3 in DNA: TGTGCCAGCCTAGCGGCTCCACGTGCTAGCACAGATACGCAGTATTTT. Based on the CDR3 plus reference TRBV2 and TRBJ2-3, the full variable domain is EPEVTQTPSHQVTQMGQEVILRCVPISNHLYFYWYRQILGQKVEFLVSFYNNEISEKSEIFDDQFSVERPDGSNFTLKIRSTKLEDSAMYFCASLAAPRASTDTQYFGPGTRLTVL.

The chain has TRBV29-1 and TRBJ2-1, with 8 bases that match TRBD1. V lost 1 base and J lost 6; bases outside the gene matches: 2. The CDR3 contains 13 residues. CDR1 SQVTM and CDR2 ANQGSEA come from the germline V gene. Here the CDR3 reads CSVEGDRGNEQFF. The CDR3 DNA is TGCAGCGTTGAAGGAGACAGGGGCAATGAGCAGTTCTTC.

The rearrangement links TRBV27 to TRBJ2-2; the D gene is possibly TRBD1 (8 bases). V lost 8 bases and J 1 base, leaving 17 bases between the germline ends. CDR1 and CDR2 from the germline V gene are MNHEY and SMNVEV (reference sequence). The CDR3 length is 16 residues. The CDR3 nucleotides are TGTGCCAGCCGATTACAGGGGGGGAGGAACACCGGGGAGCTGTTTTTT. Residues: CASRLQGGRNTGELFF.

Only one count was recorded for this clone. The J gene is TRBJ1-3, the V gene TRBV6-2 or TRBV6-3, with D uncertain. The CDR3 has 14 residues. Germline lookup yields CDR1 MNHEY and CDR2 SVGEGT. Trimming took 5 bases from V and 0 from J, leaving 8 bases between them. The CDR3 reads CASSDNNSGNTIYF. The CDR3 coding sequence is TGTGCCAGCAGTGACAACAACTCTGGAAACACCATATATTTT.

V and J are TRBV20-1 and TRBJ1-5, with TRBD1 as a possible D gene (5 bases). Germline V gives CDR1 DFQATT, CDR2 SNEGSKA (reference sequence). With 4 bases removed from V and 6 bases from J, the gap between germline ends came to 16 bases. This CDR3 contains 14 residues. CDR3 amino acids: CSAIDQGYGQPQHF. CDR3 in DNA: TGCAGTGCTATTGATCAGGGTTACGGTCAGCCCCAGCATTTT.

The rearrangement links TRBV19 to TRBJ2-3; D is unclear. This CDR3 has 13 residues. V lost 7 bases, J lost 2 bases, and 10 bases lay in between. Germline V gene data show CDR1 as LNHDA and CDR2 as SQIVND (reference sequence). The CDR3 region is CASISRYTDTQYF. Here the CDR3 DNA reads TGTGCCAGTATCTCTCGCTACACAGATACGCAGTATTTT.

CDR3 in DNA: TGTGCCAGCAGCTTGGGCGCAGAGACAGGGGGGGAAAAACTGTTTTTT. Amino acids: CASSLGAETGGEKLFF. The rearrangement joins TRBV5-8 to TRBJ1-4; TRBD1 matches 9 bases. V gave up 0 bases and J gave up 8 bases; unmatched junction bases: 8. This CDR3 is built from 16 residues. Germline loops: CDR1 SGHTS, CDR2 YDEGEE.

There are a few counts of this clone. The rearrangement links TRBV5-1 to TRBJ1-2; tentative D call: TRBD1 (6 bases). The CDR3 runs to 14 residues. Per germline, CDR1 SGHRS and CDR2 YFSETQ. Trimming cost V 6 bases and J 6 bases, with 18 bases left between them. CDR3 residues: CASTPGEARDGYTF. The CDR3 DNA reads as TGCGCCAGCACCCCAGGGGAAGCAAGGGATGGCTACACCTTC.

This clone was observed a few times. The gene calls are TRBV7-2 and TRBJ1-1; TRBD1 matches 11 bases. The germline V gene encodes CDR1 SGHTA and CDR2 FQGNSA. The CDR3 runs 15 residues. The V gene end was trimmed by 5 bases and the J gene end by 6 bases; junction bases not matched to a gene: 8. This CDR3 is CASSPDRGRRSEAFF. The CDR3 DNA reads TGTGCCAGCAGCCCGGACAGGGGGCGAAGGTCTGAAGCTTTCTTT.

This rearrangement joins TRBV19 to TRBJ2-5; 10 bases map to TRBD2. Unmatched junction bases numbered 6, after V lost 8 bases and J lost 3 bases. CDR1 is LNHDA and CDR2 is SQIVND in the germline V gene (reference sequence). The CDR3 has 14 residues. This CDR3 reads CASSYLAGEETQYF. CDR3 sequence (DNA): TGTGCCAGTTCTTATCTAGCGGGGGAAGAGACCCAGTACTTC.

V usage is TRBV3-1 (or the pseudogene TRBV3-2) and J usage is TRBJ1-6; the D is unclear. The CDR3 is made up of 14 amino acids. Germline lookup yields CDR1 LGHDT and CDR2 YNNKEL (reference sequence). V lost 4 bases to trimming and J lost 9 bases, with 13 bases between them. DNA of the CDR3: TGTGCCAGCAGCCGAGGACTGGAAGGTTCACCCCTCCACTTT. Translated, it gives CASSRGLEGSPLHF.

This clone has a single count. CDR3 bases: TGTGCCAGCAGCCAACTCGGGCAGCCCCAGCATTTT. Translating gives CASSQLGQPQHF. The chain is built from TRBV3-1 (or the pseudogene TRBV3-2) and TRBJ1-5; D ambiguous. CDR1 and CDR2 (germline): LGHDT, YNNKEL (reference sequence). CDR3 length: 12 residues. Trimming stripped 2 bases from V and 7 bases from J, with 6 bases between.

This sequence joins TRBV29-1 and TRBJ1-1; D perhaps matches TRBD1 (5 bases). Germline CDR1 and CDR2: SQVTM and ANQGSEA. The CDR3 covers 14 residues. V was clipped by 7 bases and J by 5 bases, with 20 bases between them. Here the CDR3 reads CSAIRENKGTEAFF. The CDR3 nucleotides read TGCAGCGCTATCAGGGAAAATAAGGGTACTGAAGCTTTCTTT.

This chain links TRBV7-2 with TRBJ1-2, with 11 positions matching TRBD1. The CDR3 covers 13 residues. V gave up 6 bases and J gave up 8 bases; unmatched junction bases: 5. Germline assignment: CDR1 SGHTA and CDR2 FQGNSA. Here the CDR3 reads CASRGQGAEGYTF. CDR3 nucleotides: TGTGCCAGCAGAGGACAGGGGGCTGAGGGCTACACCTTC.

This chain links TRBV15 with TRBJ2-7; 9 bases agree with TRBD1. CDR3 length: 16 amino acids. From germline, CDR1 is LNHNV and CDR2 YYDKDF (reference sequence). With 0 bases clipped from V and 6 bases from J, the junction kept 9 bases outside the gene matches. In DNA, the CDR3 is TGTGCCACCAGCAGAGAGTATGGGACAGGGATAGGCGAGCAGTACTTC. It encodes CATSREYGTGIGEQYF. The variable domain in full, with the rest retrieved from reference TRBV15 and TRBJ2-7, is DAMVIQNPRYQVTQFGKPVTLSCSQTLNHNVMYWYQQKSSQAPKLLFHYYDKDFNNEADTPDNFQSRRPNTSFCFLDIRSPGLGDTAMYLCATSREYGTGIGEQYFGPGTRLTVT.

The V gene is TRBV28, the J gene TRBJ1-4; perhaps TRBD1 as D (6 bases). The length of the CDR3 is 14 residues. The ends were cut back, 5 bases at V and 4 bases at J, with 11 bases in the middle. The V gene's germline CDR1 is MDHEN and CDR2 SYDVKM. As DNA, the CDR3 is TGTGCCAGCAGTCCTGGACAGCTTAATGAAAAACTGTTTTTT. Its protein product is CASSPGQLNEKLFF.

The genes are TRBV20-1 and TRBJ1-2; D call uncertain. Trimming removed 1 base from V and 6 bases from J, with 3 bases in between. CDR1 DFQATT and CDR2 SNEGSKA come from the germline V gene (reference sequence). The CDR3 sequence is 10 residues long. Written as DNA, the CDR3 is TGCAGTGCTAGAGGAGATGGCTACACCTTC. The encoded protein is CSARGDGYTF.

This sequence joins TRBV19 and TRBJ1-1; D may be TRBD1 (5 bases). Per germline, CDR1 LNHDA and CDR2 SQIVND (reference sequence). The CDR3 extends over 17 amino acids. Between the trimmed V and J ends, which lost 7 bases and 6 bases, there was a span of 27 bases. CDR3 sequence: CASTSSGMGGAWAEAFF. CDR3 in DNA: TGTGCCAGTACCTCATCTGGCATGGGAGGGGCCTGGGCTGAAGCTTTCTTT.

This chain joins TRBV19 and TRBJ1-5; 8 bases fit TRBD1. J gave up 2 bases and V 3 bases, and 9 bases lay outside the gene matches. CDR3 length: 17 residues. The germline V gene has CDR1 LNHDA and CDR2 SQIVND (reference sequence). The CDR3, as DNA: TGTGCCAGTAGTATCCCGACGACAGGGGCTGGCAATCAGCCCCAGCATTTT. This gives the protein CASSIPTTGAGNQPQHF.